The entry below gives a single TCR beta chain sequence along with its context. Antigen: not known. Trimming took 6 bases from V and 0 from J; bases not matched to a gene: 2. The germline V gene has CDR1 LNHDA and CDR2 SQIVND (reference sequence). This CDR3 has 13 residues. The PCR made use of 60 Vbeta and 13 Jbeta primers. The table came from immunoSEQ multiplex PCR; TCRdb's copy has only in-frame clones and leaves some out. This sample's clone table lists 70,000 or so clones. The data stem from a study of cytomegalovirus exposure and HLA in healthy donors. Overall study results and limits: Researchers reported that a few CMV-associated chains were confirmed in vitro as CMV antigen-specific.

The receptor's source is a female donor in good health and CMV-seropositive. The V and J genes are TRBV19 and TRBJ2-7, with TRBD1 matching 7 bases. The sample was PBMCs. The CDR3 bases are TGTGCCAGTAGCGGACAGGACTCCTACGAGCAGTACTTC. Translation gives CASSGQDSYEQYF. Complete variable domain (other parts from reference TRBV19 and TRBJ2-7): DGGITQSPKYLFRKEGQNVTLSCEQNLNHDAMYWYRQDPGQGLRLIYYSQIVNDFQKGDIAEGYSVSREKKESFPLTVTSAQKNPTAFYLCASSGQDSYEQYFGPGTRLTVT.